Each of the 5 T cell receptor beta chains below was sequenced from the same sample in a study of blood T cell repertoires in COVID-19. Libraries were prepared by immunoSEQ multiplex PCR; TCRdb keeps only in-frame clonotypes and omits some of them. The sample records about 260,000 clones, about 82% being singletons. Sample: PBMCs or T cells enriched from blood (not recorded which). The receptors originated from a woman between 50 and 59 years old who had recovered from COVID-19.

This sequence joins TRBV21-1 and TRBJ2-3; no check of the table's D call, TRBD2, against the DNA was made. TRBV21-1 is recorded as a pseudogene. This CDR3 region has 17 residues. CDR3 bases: TGTGCCAGCAGCACGGGTAGGCTAGCTACTAGCACAGATACGCAGTATTTT. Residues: CASSTGRLATSTDTQYF.

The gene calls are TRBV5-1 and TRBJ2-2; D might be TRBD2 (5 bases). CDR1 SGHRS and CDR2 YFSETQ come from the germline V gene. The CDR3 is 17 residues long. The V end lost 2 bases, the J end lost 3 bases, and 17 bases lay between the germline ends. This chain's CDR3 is CASSFGSDSKHTGELFF. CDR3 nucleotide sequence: TGCGCCAGCAGCTTCGGTTCGGACTCAAAGCACACCGGGGAGCTGTTTTTT.

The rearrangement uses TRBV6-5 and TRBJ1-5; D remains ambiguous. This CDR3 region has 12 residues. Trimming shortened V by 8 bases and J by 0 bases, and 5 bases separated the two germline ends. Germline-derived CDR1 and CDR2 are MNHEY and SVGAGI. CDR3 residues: CASPNSNQPQHF. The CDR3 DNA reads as TGTGCCAGCCCTAATAGCAATCAGCCCCAGCATTTT.

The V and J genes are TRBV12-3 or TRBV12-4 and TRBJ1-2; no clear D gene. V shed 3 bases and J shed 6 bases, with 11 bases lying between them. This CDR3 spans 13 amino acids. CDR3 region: CASSFRGSNGYTF. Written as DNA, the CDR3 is TGTGCCAGCAGTTTTAGAGGGTCTAATGGCTACACCTTC.

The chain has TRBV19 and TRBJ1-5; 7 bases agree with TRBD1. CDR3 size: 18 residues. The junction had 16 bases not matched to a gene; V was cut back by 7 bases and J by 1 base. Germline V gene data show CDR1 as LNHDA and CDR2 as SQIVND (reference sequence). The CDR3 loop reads CASIEARGGGGSNQPQHF. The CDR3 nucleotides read TGTGCCAGTATAGAGGCAAGAGGAGGGGGCGGAAGCAATCAGCCCCAGCATTTT.